The next 22 T cell receptor beta chains were all read from a single sample in a study of OX40 agonist ivuxolimab in advanced cancers. Method: immunoSEQ multiplex PCR; TCRdb's copy keeps in-frame clones and lacks some. There are more than 30,000 clones in the sample; about 87% occur only once, and roughly 25% lies in the top ten. Here the sequenced sample was CD4+ or CD8+ T cells sorted from blood, taken in a trial of the OX40 agonist ivuxolimab. These receptors originate from an adult with an advanced solid tumor such as melanoma, head and neck, liver or kidney cancer.

The chain employs TRBV21-1 and TRBJ2-1; the D call of TRBD1 is as the table states it, not checked on the DNA. TRBV21-1 is flagged as a pseudogene. The CDR3 runs to 16 residues. The CDR3 region has the DNA TGTGCCAGCAGCAAAGTGGAGACAGGTGGCTCCAATGAGCAGTTCTTC. Its protein is CASSKVETGGSNEQFF.

V is TRBV18 and J is TRBJ1-2; no definite D call. CDR1 is KGHSH, CDR2 LQKENI, per germline. V was trimmed by 6 bases and J by 2 bases, leaving 10 bases between them. This CDR3 region has 13 residues. The CDR3 reads CASSPDGNYGYTF. CDR3 DNA sequence: TGTGCCAGCTCGCCGGACGGAAACTATGGCTACACCTTC.

The J gene is TRBJ2-6, the V gene TRBV18; D gene ambiguous. Trimming left V 0 bases short and J 2 bases short, with 11 bases between. Looked up from germline, CDR1 is KGHSH and CDR2 is LQKENI. The CDR3 is 17 amino acids. CDR3 in amino acids: CASSPPAMPPGANVLTF. As DNA, the CDR3 is TGTGCCAGCTCACCACCGGCAATGCCTCCTGGGGCCAACGTCCTGACTTTC.

This clone was seen only once. The V call is TRBV28, the J call TRBJ2-7; 7 bases fit TRBD1. Germline CDR1 and CDR2: MDHEN and SYDVKM. The V gene end was trimmed by 8 bases and the J gene end by 3 bases; junction bases not matched to a gene: 13. The CDR3 totals 15 residues. As DNA, the CDR3 is TGTGCCAGCTTCGGACAGGTGAATATCCACTACGAGCAGTACTTC. This gives the protein CASFGQVNIHYEQYF.

This chain joins TRBV11-2 and TRBJ2-1, with D maybe TRBD2 (6 bases). Germline lookup yields CDR1 SGHAT and CDR2 FQNNGV. V lost 1 base and J lost 6, with 10 bases in between. There are 14 residues in the CDR3. The CDR3 DNA follows: TGTGCCAGCAGCTTAGGGGGGACTTCCAATGAGCAGTTCTTC. Amino acids: CASSLGGTSNEQFF.

The rearrangement joins TRBV2 to TRBJ2-7; possible D gene TRBD2, 5 bases. V was cut by 8 bases and J by 0 bases, with 17 bases left in between. CDR1 and CDR2 (germline): SNHLY, FYNNEI. The CDR3 runs 15 residues. The CDR3 is CASSPDFRSSYEQYF. For the CDR3, the DNA is TGTGCCAGCTCCCCGGACTTCAGGAGCTCCTACGAGCAGTACTTC.

This chain connects TRBV11-2 to TRBJ2-7; TRBD1 agrees at 9 bases. The CDR3 consists of 15 residues. Germline V gene sequence: CDR1 SGHAT, CDR2 FQNNGV. Trimming at V came to 2 bases and at J to 5 bases, leaving 7 bases not matched to a gene. The CDR3 DNA is TGTGCCAGCAGCTTACGAGGGACAGGGATCGACGAGCAGTACTTC. Translating it yields CASSLRGTGIDEQYF.

J is TRBJ2-7 and V is TRBV19, with 9 bases fitting TRBD1. The CDR3 covers 15 residues. Germline assignment: CDR1 LNHDA and CDR2 SQIVND (reference sequence). The V and J ends lost 4 bases and 1 base, in that order; junction bases with no gene match: 5. CDR3 nucleotide sequence: TGTGCCAGTAGTACGTCCGGGACAGGGTCCTACGAGCAGTACTTC. It translates to CASSTSGTGSYEQYF. Based on the CDR3 plus reference TRBV19 and TRBJ2-7, the full variable domain is DGGITQSPKYLFRKEGQNVTLSCEQNLNHDAMYWYRQDPGQGLRLIYYSQIVNDFQKGDIAEGYSVSREKKESFPLTVTSAQKNPTAFYLCASSTSGTGSYEQYFGPGTRLTVT.

This clone was counted between two and nine times. In nucleotides, the CDR3 is TGTGCCAGTAGTATAGCGTCTCTCCAAGAGACCCAGTACTTC. Protein: CASSIASLQETQYF. The chain couples TRBV19 to TRBJ2-5; D not resolved. V was clipped by 1 base and J by 1 base, with 7 bases between them. The CDR3 is 14 residues long. The germline CDR1 and CDR2 sequences are LNHDA and SQIVND (reference sequence).

The chain joins TRBV7-9 to TRBJ1-2, with 9 bases lining up with TRBD1. V trimming: 7 bases; J trimming: 8 bases; junction bases outside the gene matches: 5. The germline V gene encodes CDR1 SEHNR and CDR2 FQNEAQ (reference sequence). This CDR3 spans 12 amino acids. CDR3 sequence: CASTYRGPGYTF. The CDR3 nucleotides are TGTGCCAGCACTTACAGGGGGCCCGGCTACACCTTC.

The chain carries TRBV6-5 and TRBJ1-1; D remains unclear. Germline CDR1 and CDR2: MNHEY and SVGAGI. Trimming shortened V by 6 bases and J by 4 bases, and 12 bases separated the two germline ends. This CDR3 is built from 13 residues. The CDR3 nucleotides read TGTGCCAGCAGCTACGGTAGGAGCACTGAAGCTTTCTTT. Translating it yields CASSYGRSTEAFF.

The chain combines TRBV28 with TRBJ1-1; the D gene is possibly TRBD1 (6 bases). CDR1 MDHEN and CDR2 SYDVKM come from the germline V gene. Trimming cost V 5 bases and J 6 bases, with 19 bases left between them. The CDR3 loop spans 15 amino acids. The CDR3 DNA is TGTGCCAGCAGTCTACTATCCAGACAGGTCCCTGAAGCTTTCTTT. Protein sequence: CASSLLSRQVPEAFF.

The gene calls are TRBV28 and TRBJ1-5, with 9 bases identical to TRBD1. V lost 2 bases and J lost 4; bases outside the gene matches: 6. This CDR3 comprises 16 residues. Germline assignment: CDR1 MDHEN and CDR2 SYDVKM. This chain's CDR3 is CASSLRWGQGNQPQHF. DNA for the CDR3: TGTGCCAGCAGTTTACGGTGGGGACAGGGTAATCAGCCCCAGCATTTT.

This clone was found once. The V and J genes are TRBV10-1 and TRBJ2-3; no clear D. CDR3 length: 11 residues. Trimming took off 4 bases at V and 4 bases at J, with 3 bases between the two ends. Germline lookup yields CDR1 WNHNN and CDR2 SYGVQD (reference sequence). This CDR3 reads CASSVSDTQYF. CDR3 coding DNA: TGCGCCAGCAGTGTGTCAGATACGCAGTATTTT.

This sequence joins TRBV2 and TRBJ2-5; the D is unclear. Germline V gives CDR1 SNHLY, CDR2 FYNNEI. CDR3 size: 12 residues. The ends were cut back, 4 bases at V and 5 bases at J, with 8 bases in the middle. In DNA, the CDR3 is TGTGCCAGCAGTGGCCGGCGGGAGACCCAGTACTTC. It codes for CASSGRRETQYF.

This clone is a singleton in its sample. V is TRBV18 and J is TRBJ2-2; tentative D call: TRBD2 (6 bases). V lost 3 bases to trimming and J lost 3 bases, with 17 bases between them. CDR3 size: 17 residues. Per the germline V gene, CDR1 is KGHSH and CDR2 is LQKENI. In DNA, the CDR3 is TGTGCCAGCTCACCTACTAGAGTCGGAGGGGACACCGGGGAGCTGTTTTTT. Its protein is CASSPTRVGGDTGELFF.

V usage is TRBV20-1 and J usage is TRBJ2-5; D perhaps matches TRBD2 (6 bases). The DNA end is a closer match to TRBJ2-7, so the J assignment may be wrong. CDR3 size: 11 residues. Germline CDR1 reads DFQATT; CDR2 reads SNEGSKA (reference sequence). This chain's CDR3 is CSVRRVNEQYF. CDR3 sequence (DNA): TGCAGTGTACGGAGGGTTAACGAGCAGTACTTC.

This clone was counted only a few times. V gene TRBV28 combines with J gene TRBJ1-2; D remains unclear. The CDR3 length is 12 residues. Trimming took 8 bases from V and 0 from J, leaving 7 bases between them. Germline values: CDR1 MDHEN, CDR2 SYDVKM. CDR3 sequence reads: CASRRSNYGYTF. The CDR3, as DNA: TGTGCCAGCCGCAGGTCTAACTATGGCTACACCTTC.

The chain combines TRBV5-5 with TRBJ2-2; D may be TRBD2 (5 bases). The CDR3 spans 16 residues. Trimming took 0 bases from V and 1 from J, leaving 10 bases between them. CDR1 is SGHKS, CDR2 YYEKEE, per germline (reference sequence). CDR3 coding DNA: TGTGCCAGCAGCTTGGGTGTCGGGGTGAACACCGGGGAGCTGTTTTTT. This gives the protein CASSLGVGVNTGELFF.

The chain is built from TRBV7-2 and TRBJ2-1; TRBD2 aligns across 11 bases. The CDR3 totals 17 residues. Germline CDR1 SGHTA, CDR2 FQGNSA. Trimming removed 4 bases from V and 7 bases from J; junction bases left unmatched: 12. CDR3 loop: CASSSRLGLAGGNEQFF. CDR3 DNA sequence: TGTGCCAGCAGCTCCCGGTTGGGGTTAGCGGGAGGGAATGAGCAGTTCTTC.

This clone was seen only a few times. The chain employs TRBV7-9 and TRBJ1-1, with no clear D. This CDR3 contains 14 residues. Trimming left V 5 bases short and J 3 bases short, with 13 bases between. In germline, CDR1 is SEHNR, CDR2 FQNEAQ (reference sequence). CDR3 DNA: TGTGCCAGCAGCCCCCTTGGACCCGACACTGAAGCTTTCTTT. The encoded protein is CASSPLGPDTEAFF.

The chain links TRBV7-9 to TRBJ2-7, with D perhaps TRBD2 (6 bases). Deletions cut 3 bases from V and 3 bases from J, with 9 bases between. The germline V gene has CDR1 SEHNR and CDR2 FQNEAQ (reference sequence). The CDR3 runs 13 residues. CDR3 loop: CASSLAGSYEQYF. The CDR3 coding sequence is TGTGCCAGCAGCTTGGCCGGGAGCTACGAGCAGTACTTC.